The source of this T cell receptor (beta chain) is a study of blood T cell repertoires in COVID-19. Overall study context: Samples taken during acute and convalescent COVID-19 were collected in the United States, Italy and Spain. T cells, B-cell-depleted T cells, or PBMCs provided the cDNA or gDNA that served as material.

V shed 3 bases, J shed 7 bases, and the junction held 7 bases outside the gene matches. CDR3 size: 15 residues. The germline V gene encodes CDR1 SGHNT and CDR2 YYREEE (reference sequence). Original methodology: Estimates of nucleated cell counts were drawn from the amplification of reference gene primers. Only in-frame clones appear in the TCRdb table, and some are missing; sequencing was by immunoSEQ multiplex PCR. V and J calls and clone size are as listed in that table; D and trimming were resolved from the DNA. The table includes some 180,000 clones, 89% detected once. This clone was seen a handful of times.

V is TRBV5-4 and J is TRBJ1-4; TRBD1 aligns across 9 bases. The origin of this receptor is a man aged 40-49 years with acute or convalescent COVID-19. Sequenced material: peripheral blood. This chain's CDR3 is CASSSMTGGSEKLFF. The CDR3 DNA reads as TGTGCCAGCAGCTCAATGACAGGGGGAAGTGAAAAACTGTTTTTT.